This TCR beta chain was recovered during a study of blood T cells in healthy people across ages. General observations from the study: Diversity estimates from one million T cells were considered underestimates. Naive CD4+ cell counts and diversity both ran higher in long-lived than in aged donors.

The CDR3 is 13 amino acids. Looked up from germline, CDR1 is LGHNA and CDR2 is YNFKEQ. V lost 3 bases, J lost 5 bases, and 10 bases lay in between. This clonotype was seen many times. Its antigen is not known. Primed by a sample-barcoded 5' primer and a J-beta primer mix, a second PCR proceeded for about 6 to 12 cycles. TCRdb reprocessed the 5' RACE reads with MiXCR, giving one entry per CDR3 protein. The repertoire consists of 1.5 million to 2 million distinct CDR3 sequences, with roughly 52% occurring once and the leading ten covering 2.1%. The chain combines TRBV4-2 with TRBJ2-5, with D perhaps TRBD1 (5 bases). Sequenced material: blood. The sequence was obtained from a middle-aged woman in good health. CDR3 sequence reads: CASSQAPGETQYF. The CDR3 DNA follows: TGTGCCAGCAGCCAGGCTCCAGGGGAGACCCAGTACTTC.